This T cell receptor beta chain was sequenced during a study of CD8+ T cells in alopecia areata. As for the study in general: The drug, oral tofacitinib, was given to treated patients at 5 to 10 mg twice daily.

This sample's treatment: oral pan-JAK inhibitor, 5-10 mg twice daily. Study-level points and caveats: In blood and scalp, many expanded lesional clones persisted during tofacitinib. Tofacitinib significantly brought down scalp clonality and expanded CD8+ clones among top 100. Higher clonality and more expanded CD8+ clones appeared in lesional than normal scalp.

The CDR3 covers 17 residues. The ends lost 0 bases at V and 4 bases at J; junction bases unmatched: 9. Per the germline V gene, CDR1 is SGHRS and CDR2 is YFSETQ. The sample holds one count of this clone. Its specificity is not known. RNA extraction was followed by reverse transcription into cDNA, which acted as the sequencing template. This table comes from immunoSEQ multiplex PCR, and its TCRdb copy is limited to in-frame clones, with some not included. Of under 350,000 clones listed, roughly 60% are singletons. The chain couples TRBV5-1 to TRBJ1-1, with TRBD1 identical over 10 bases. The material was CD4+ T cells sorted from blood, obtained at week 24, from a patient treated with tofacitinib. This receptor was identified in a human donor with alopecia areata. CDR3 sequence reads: CASSLAPGQGRFTEAFF. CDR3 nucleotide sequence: TGCGCCAGCAGCTTGGCTCCGGGACAGGGGCGGTTCACTGAAGCTTTCTTT.